These 32 T cell receptor beta chains share one sample of origin, sequenced in a study of response to subunit inactivated influenza vaccine. Each CDR3 protein gets one entry after TCRdb re-called the RT-PCR reads with MiXCR. Of a few hundred thousand distinct CDR3 sequences listed, just over 20% are singletons. The starting material was PBMCs from blood, obtained less than 22 months after vaccination. The source of these receptors is a man aged 50-75 years who received an inactivated influenza vaccine.

The chain's CDR3 is CASTGGASGYTF. CDR3 bases: TGTGCCAGCACGGGGGGGGCGAGTGGCTACACCTTC. The chain is built from TRBV6-6 and TRBJ1-2, with D possibly matching TRBD1 (6 bases). The CDR3 extends over 12 amino acids. The germline V and J ends were trimmed by 7 bases and 7 bases, with 13 bases remaining between them. The V gene's germline CDR1 is MNHNY and CDR2 SVGAGI (reference sequence).

This clonotype occurred many times. The chain recombines TRBV7-9 with TRBJ1-3, with TRBD1 identical over 8 bases. With 5 bases clipped from V and 6 bases from J, the junction kept 12 bases outside the gene matches. The V gene's germline CDR1 is SEHNR and CDR2 FQNEAQ (reference sequence). The CDR3 is made up of 16 amino acids. CDR3 DNA sequence: TGTGCCAGCAGCCCTAGGACAGGGCCGAGGGAAAACACCATATATTTT. Amino acid sequence: CASSPRTGPRENTIYF.

This clonotype has more than one count but fewer than ten. This rearrangement joins TRBV5-1 to TRBJ1-1; D gene uncertain. Germline CDR1 and CDR2: SGHRS and YFSETQ. Trimming removed 1 base from V and 1 base from J, with 11 bases in between. The CDR3 has 15 amino acids. CDR3 bases: TGCGCCAGCAGCTTGTCTGGGGTCCCGAACACTGAAGCTTTCTTT. Protein sequence: CASSLSGVPNTEAFF.

This clonotype came up once. V gene TRBV20-1 combines with J gene TRBJ2-2; TRBD1 is a possible D gene (6 bases). Germline CDR1 and CDR2: DFQATT and SNEGSKA (reference sequence). V was trimmed by 5 bases and J by 1 base, leaving 14 bases between them. This CDR3 comprises 15 residues. CDR3 nucleotides: TGCAGTGCTCGCTCCGGGACAAAGAACACCGGGGAGCTGTTTTTT. Protein product: CSARSGTKNTGELFF.

This clonotype was counted only a few times. This chain joins TRBV19 and TRBJ1-6, with a possible D match to TRBD1 (6 bases). Germline V gene sequence: CDR1 LNHDA, CDR2 SQIVND (reference sequence). Trimming took off 3 bases at V and 7 bases at J, with 13 bases between the two ends. CDR3 size: 15 residues. CDR3 DNA: TGTGCCAGTAGTATTTTGGGGGCCGGAAATTCACCCCTCCACTTT. Protein product: CASSILGAGNSPLHF.

The chain joins TRBV12-3 or TRBV12-4 to TRBJ1-2, with 7 bases identical to TRBD1. This CDR3 contains 16 residues. V shed 6 bases and J 7 bases; nucleotides not matched to a gene: 17. The chain's CDR3 is CASSPTGQLPLAGYTF. CDR3 DNA sequence: TGTGCCAGCAGCCCTACGGGACAGCTTCCTTTGGCTGGCTACACCTTC.

This rearrangement joins TRBV12-3 or TRBV12-4 to TRBJ2-1; 11 bases fit TRBD2. V was clipped by 6 bases and J by 8 bases; unmatched bases: 18. The CDR3 sequence is 18 residues long. As DNA, the CDR3 is TGTGCCAGCAGCCCATTGGTAGCGGGGGGGTTTCCTTTCGATGAGCAGTTCTTC. Translation gives CASSPLVAGGFPFDEQFF.

This clonotype was recorded a few times. J is TRBJ2-1 and V is TRBV10-3; 9 positions agree with TRBD1. The CDR3 consists of 16 residues. Trimming cost V 0 bases and J 2 bases; bases outside gene matches: 2. Germline CDR1 reads ENHRY; CDR2 reads SYGVKD. The CDR3 DNA reads TGTGCCATCAGTGAGTCTGACAGGGGGGCCTACAATGAGCAGTTCTTC. This encodes CAISESDRGAYNEQFF.

There are a few counts of this clonotype. V gene TRBV29-1 combines with J gene TRBJ2-2; 7 nucleotides agree with TRBD1. Germline V gene data show CDR1 as SQVTM and CDR2 as ANQGSEA. Trimming at V came to 6 bases and at J to 0 bases, leaving 4 bases not matched to a gene. The CDR3 consists of 14 residues. CDR3 nucleotides: TGCAGCGTACCGGGACAGTCGAACACCGGGGAGCTGTTTTTT. Its protein is CSVPGQSNTGELFF.

This clonotype was observed many times. The V and J genes are TRBV6-5 and TRBJ1-5; D might be TRBD1 (5 bases). CDR3 length equals 15 residues. V was trimmed by 0 bases and J by 3 bases, leaving 9 bases between them. Germline V gives CDR1 MNHEY, CDR2 SVGAGI. The CDR3 coding sequence is TGTGCCAGCAGTTACTCGAGGGGACCCAATCAGCCCCAGCATTTT. Amino acid sequence: CASSYSRGPNQPQHF.

This clonotype was seen ten or more times. The chain links TRBV20-1 to TRBJ1-5; D is unclear. V lost 0 bases to trimming and J lost 6 bases, with 15 bases between them. CDR1 is DFQATT and CDR2 is SNEGSKA in the germline V gene (reference sequence). The CDR3 consists of 15 residues. The CDR3 DNA reads TGCAGTGCTAGAGATCGATATTCAATCTCTCAGCCCCAGCATTTT. Translated: CSARDRYSISQPQHF.

V is TRBV7-2 and J is TRBJ2-5; 7 nucleotides agree with TRBD2. The CDR3 covers 13 residues. The trim removed 5 bases at V and 9 bases at J, leaving 9 bases unmatched. Germline CDR1 reads SGHTA; CDR2 reads FQGNSA. The CDR3 DNA sequence: TGTGCCAGCAGCCAAAGGGGAGGGCCCTCCCAGTACTTC. This codes for CASSQRGGPSQYF.

This clonotype has only a few counts. V and J are TRBV27 and TRBJ2-1; D unresolved. CDR1 is MNHEY and CDR2 is SMNVEV in the germline V gene (reference sequence). Trimming pared 0 bases from V and 8 bases from J, leaving 8 bases between. This CDR3 contains 13 residues. In DNA, the CDR3 is TGTGCCAGCAGTTTATCCCTGGGCCATGAGCAGTTCTTC. This translates into CASSLSLGHEQFF.

In this sample, this clonotype turned up a few times. V is TRBV3-1 and J is TRBJ1-1, with TRBD1 matching 12 bases. The germline V gene has CDR1 LGHDT and CDR2 YNNKEL (reference sequence). The CDR3 is 15 amino acids. The V gene end was trimmed by 4 bases and the J gene end by 6 bases; junction bases not matched to a gene: 6. The CDR3 DNA reads TGTGCCAGCAGCCCGGGGGGACAGGGGGCCTCTGAAGCTTTCTTT. Protein: CASSPGGQGASEAFF.

This clonotype has just a few counts. The DNA of the CDR3 is TGCAGTGCTAGGGCCCGGGGGAGGAATCAGCCCCAGCATTTT. This gives the protein CSARARGRNQPQHF. This chain uses TRBV20-1 with TRBJ1-5, with TRBD1 as a possible D gene (5 bases). This CDR3 has 14 amino acids. Trimming pared 3 bases from V and 4 bases from J, leaving 13 bases between. The germline V gene encodes CDR1 DFQATT and CDR2 SNEGSKA (reference sequence).

This clonotype turned up a few times. J is TRBJ1-2 and V is TRBV6-2 or TRBV6-3; 8 nucleotides align to TRBD1. V shed 5 bases, J shed 4 bases, and the junction held 9 bases outside the gene matches. The CDR3 loop spans 15 amino acids. The germline V gene encodes CDR1 MNHEY and CDR2 SVGEGT. This CDR3 is CASSKPGQAPYGYTF. CDR3 bases: TGTGCCAGCAGTAAACCGGGACAGGCACCCTATGGCTACACCTTC.

This chain connects TRBV6-2 or TRBV6-3 to TRBJ2-7; D is perhaps TRBD1 (5 bases). CDR1 and CDR2 from the germline V gene are MNHEY and SVGEGT. The CDR3 is made up of 14 amino acids. Trimming pared 0 bases from V and 3 bases from J, leaving 9 bases between. The CDR3 here is CASSYSLDSYEQYF. The CDR3 region has the DNA TGTGCCAGCAGTTACTCTCTAGACAGCTACGAGCAGTACTTC.

The rearrangement uses TRBV5-4 and TRBJ2-3; TRBD1 matches 7 bases. The germline CDR1 and CDR2 sequences are SGHNT and YYREEE (reference sequence). This CDR3 is built from 15 residues. Trimming removed 0 bases from V and 2 bases from J; junction bases left unmatched: 3. The CDR3 sequence is CASSLDRGLTDTQYF. CDR3 in DNA: TGTGCCAGCAGCTTGGACAGGGGTCTCACAGATACGCAGTATTTT.

The J gene is TRBJ1-2, the V gene TRBV2; 8 bases are shared with TRBD1. In germline, CDR1 is SNHLY, CDR2 FYNNEI. The CDR3 runs to 14 residues. Losses at the gene ends were 4 bases for V and 3 bases for J; bases not matched to a gene: 4. The CDR3 DNA reads TGTGCCAGCAGTGCCGGGACAGGATACTATGGCTACACCTTC. This codes for CASSAGTGYYGYTF.

This clonotype was detected ten times or more. The gene calls are TRBV12-3 or TRBV12-4 and TRBJ1-6; D is perhaps TRBD1 (6 bases). This CDR3 has 14 amino acids. Trimming took off 2 bases at V and 8 bases at J, with 10 bases between the two ends. CDR3 coding DNA: TGTGCCAGCAGTTTAATGGAGGGGGATTCACCCCTCCACTTT. This encodes CASSLMEGDSPLHF.

This clonotype was observed a few times. The V call is TRBV12-3 or TRBV12-4, the J call TRBJ2-1; 11 bases align to TRBD2. This CDR3 is 11 amino acids long. The chain's CDR3 is CTSGSYNEQFF. DNA for the CDR3: TGTACTAGCGGGAGCTACAATGAGCAGTTCTTC.

V is TRBV11-1 and J is TRBJ2-2; D ambiguous. The germline CDR1 and CDR2 sequences are SGHAT and FQDESV (reference sequence). V lost 2 bases, J lost 0 bases, and 16 bases lay in between. The CDR3 totals 18 residues. The CDR3 DNA follows: TGTGCCAGCAGCTTACCACAGTTGATGATAACGAACACCGGGGAGCTGTTTTTT. Translating gives CASSLPQLMITNTGELFF.

J is TRBJ2-1 and V is TRBV4-1, with a possible D match to TRBD1 (5 bases). The CDR3 is 12 residues long. Germline V gene lookup returns CDR1 MGHRA and CDR2 YSYEKL. V lost 1 base to trimming and J lost 12 bases, with 10 bases between them. DNA of the CDR3: TGCGCCAGCAGCCAAGGGCTTAGGGGGCAGTTCTTC. Translation: CASSQGLRGQFF.

V and J are TRBV19 and TRBJ2-2; tentative D call: TRBD1 (5 bases). The CDR3 is made up of 13 amino acids. Trimming left V 7 bases short and J 2 bases short, with 8 bases between. Germline V lookup: CDR1 LNHDA, CDR2 SQIVND (reference sequence). The CDR3 DNA sequence: TGTGCCAGTATGCAGGGTAACACCGGGGAGCTGTTTTTT. As protein: CASMQGNTGELFF.

This clonotype was found a few times. This rearrangement joins TRBV19 to TRBJ1-4; unclear D gene. The V and J ends lost 7 bases and 7 bases respectively, with 16 bases between them. The CDR3 has 14 amino acids. Germline values: CDR1 LNHDA, CDR2 SQIVND (reference sequence). CDR3: CASTVREGFEKLFF. CDR3 DNA: TGTGCCAGTACAGTTCGCGAGGGCTTTGAAAAACTGTTTTTT.

The V and J genes are TRBV9 and TRBJ2-1, with TRBD2 identical over 8 bases. Germline loops: CDR1 SGDLS, CDR2 YYNGEE. Trimming at V came to 6 bases and at J to 3 bases, leaving 11 bases not matched to a gene. The CDR3 loop spans 16 amino acids. The DNA for the CDR3 is TGTGCCAGCAACGGGGGTATAGCGGGAAGCTACAATGAGCAGTTCTTC. Its protein is CASNGGIAGSYNEQFF.

This clonotype has a handful of counts. This sequence joins TRBV20-1 and TRBJ2-5; the D gene is possibly TRBD1 (6 bases). This CDR3 comprises 12 residues. Looked up from germline, CDR1 is DFQATT and CDR2 is SNEGSKA (reference sequence). Trimming shortened V by 4 bases and J by 5 bases, and 11 bases separated the two germline ends. The CDR3 spells CSATQGLETQYF. The CDR3 region has the DNA TGCAGTGCTACACAGGGTTTGGAGACCCAGTACTTC.

The J gene is TRBJ2-7, the V gene TRBV5-1, with D possibly being TRBD1 (6 bases). The CDR3 consists of 15 residues. Trimming removed 0 bases at V and 2 bases at J, with 12 bases between. The germline V gene has CDR1 SGHRS and CDR2 YFSETQ. CDR3 nucleotides: TGCGCCAGCAGCTTGGATCCGGGGACAACCTACGAGCAGTACTTC. Encoded protein: CASSLDPGTTYEQYF.

This clonotype showed up just a few times. This rearrangement joins TRBV5-5 to TRBJ2-2; D remains ambiguous. V was trimmed by 3 bases and J by 4 bases, leaving 4 bases between them. Germline-derived CDR1 and CDR2 are SGHKS and YYEKEE (reference sequence). CDR3 length: 12 residues. CDR3 nucleotide sequence: TGTGCCAGCAGCTGGGCCACCGGGGAGCTGTTTTTT. This codes for CASSWATGELFF.

There are a few counts of this clonotype. The CDR3 is CASSSSGISTDTQYF. The CDR3 coding sequence is TGTGCCAGCAGTTCTTCCGGAATCAGCACAGATACGCAGTATTTT. The chain is built from TRBV6-2 or TRBV6-3 and TRBJ2-3; D is uncertain. Trimming took 4 bases from V and 0 from J, leaving 11 bases between them. The CDR3 consists of 15 residues. From germline, CDR1 is MNHEY and CDR2 SVGEGT.

This chain uses TRBV7-9 with TRBJ2-5; D gene ambiguous. The V end was cut by 0 bases, the J end by 4 bases, with 15 bases between. CDR1 and CDR2 from the germline V gene are SEHNR and FQNEAQ (reference sequence). CDR3 length: 16 amino acids. The CDR3 coding sequence is TGTGCCAGCAGCTTAGCGTCGGTGGTAGTTGGAGAGACCCAGTACTTC. Its translation: CASSLASVVVGETQYF.

The rearrangement links TRBV6-1 to TRBJ1-5, with D hard to call. Germline V lookup: CDR1 MNHNS, CDR2 SASEGT. The V and J ends lost 2 bases and 0 bases respectively, with 8 bases between them. CDR3 length: 15 residues. The CDR3 sequence is CASSELRGSNQPQHF. For the CDR3, the DNA is TGTGCCAGCAGTGAACTCCGGGGTAGCAATCAGCCCCAGCATTTT.